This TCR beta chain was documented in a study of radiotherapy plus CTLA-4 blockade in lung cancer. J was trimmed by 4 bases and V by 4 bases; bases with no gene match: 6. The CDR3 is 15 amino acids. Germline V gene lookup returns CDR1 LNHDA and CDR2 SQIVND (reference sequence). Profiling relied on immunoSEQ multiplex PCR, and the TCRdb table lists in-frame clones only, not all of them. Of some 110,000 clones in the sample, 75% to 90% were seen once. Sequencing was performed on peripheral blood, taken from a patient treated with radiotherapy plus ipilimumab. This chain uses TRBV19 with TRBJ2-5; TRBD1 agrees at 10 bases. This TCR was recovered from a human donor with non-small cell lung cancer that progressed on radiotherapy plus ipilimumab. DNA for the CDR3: TGTGCCAGTAGTAAAGGGGACAGGGGAGTAGAGACCCAGTACTTC. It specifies CASSKGDRGVETQYF.